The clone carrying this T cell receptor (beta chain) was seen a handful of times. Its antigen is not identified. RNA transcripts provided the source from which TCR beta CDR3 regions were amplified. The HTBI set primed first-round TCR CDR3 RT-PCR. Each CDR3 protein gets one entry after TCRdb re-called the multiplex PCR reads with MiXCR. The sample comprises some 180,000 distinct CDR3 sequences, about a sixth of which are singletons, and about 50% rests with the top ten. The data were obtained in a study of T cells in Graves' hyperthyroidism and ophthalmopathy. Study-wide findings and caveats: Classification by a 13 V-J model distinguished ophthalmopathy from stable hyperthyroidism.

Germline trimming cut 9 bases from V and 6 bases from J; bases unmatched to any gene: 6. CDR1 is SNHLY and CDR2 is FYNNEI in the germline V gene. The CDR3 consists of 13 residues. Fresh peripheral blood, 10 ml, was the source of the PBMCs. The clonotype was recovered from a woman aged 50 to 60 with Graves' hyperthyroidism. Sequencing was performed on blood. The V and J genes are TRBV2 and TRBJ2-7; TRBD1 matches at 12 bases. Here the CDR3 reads CARPGQGACEQYF. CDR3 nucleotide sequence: TGTGCCAGACCGGGACAGGGGGCTTGCGAGCAGTACTTC.